This T cell receptor beta chain was sequenced for a study of blood T cell repertoires in COVID-19. Study in general: The cDNA or gDNA used as material had been derived from T cells, B-cell-depleted T cells, or PBMCs.

Trimming took off 0 bases at V and 6 bases at J, with 10 bases between the two ends. This CDR3 contains 13 residues. Per germline, CDR1 SGDLS and CDR2 YYNGEE. Authors' methods: The assay estimated nucleated cells by amplifying reference gene primers. Produced via immunoSEQ multiplex PCR; TCRdb's table is partial and in-frame only. The DNA gave D and trimming, while V, J and clone size come from that table. Among around 200,000 clones, about 81% were seen once, and the ten largest hold 3% to 3.5%. The specimen sequenced was PBMCs or T cells enriched from blood (not recorded which). This clonotype was sampled from a woman aged 25 to 39 who had recovered from COVID-19. The chain joins TRBV9 to TRBJ2-7, with TRBD1 as a possible D gene (5 bases). CDR3 sequence (DNA): TGTGCCAGCAGCGTAGTCCCAGGGTCCGAGCAGTACTTC. Its translation: CASSVVPGSEQYF.